The 22 T cell receptor beta chains in this list originate from one sample, sequenced in a study of cytomegalovirus exposure and HLA in healthy donors (dated by TCRdb to about 2017). The library relied on the immunoSEQ multiplex PCR assay. For the multiplex PCR, a mixture combining 60 forward primers for TCR Vbeta segments and 13 reverse primers for TCR Jbeta segments was used. TCRdb limited this immuneACCESS table to in-frame rearrangements with V and J called. A share of clones is missing; checked studies link under half to unresolved V genes, and the rest is unexplained. The sample table holds roughly 140,000 clones, of which around three quarters were seen once. The leading ten clones occupy around 2.5% of the sample. Source material: PBMCs. These receptors all come from a woman younger than 35 in good health and CMV-seropositive.

This chain links TRBV28 with TRBJ1-1; D perhaps matches TRBD1 (5 bases). Trimming took off 2 bases at V and 1 base at J, with 8 bases between the two ends. Germline V gives CDR1 MDHEN, CDR2 SYDVKM. The CDR3 has 14 amino acids. In DNA form, the CDR3 reads TGTGCCAGCAGTTTACCGGGGGGGAACACTGAAGCTTTCTTT. Translating gives CASSLPGGNTEAFF.

This sequence joins TRBV19 and TRBJ2-3; D not resolved. The germline CDR1 and CDR2 sequences are LNHDA and SQIVND (reference sequence). Trimming took 6 bases from V and 6 from J, leaving 16 bases between them. The CDR3 has 14 amino acids. CDR3 amino acids: CASRLRGAGDTQYF. CDR3 coding DNA: TGTGCCAGTAGGCTCAGAGGAGCTGGCGATACGCAGTATTTT.

This clone was seen only once. The chain employs TRBV6-5 and TRBJ2-7; tentatively, D is TRBD2 (7 bases). V was shortened by 0 bases and J by 5 bases, with 14 bases between the two germline ends. The CDR3 is 15 amino acids. CDR1 is MNHEY, CDR2 SVGAGI, per germline. CDR3 loop: CASSYSRGGLHEQYF. In DNA, the CDR3 is TGTGCCAGCAGTTACTCGAGGGGGGGCCTACACGAGCAGTACTTC.

The V gene is TRBV5-1, the J gene TRBJ2-7, with 9 bases identical to TRBD1. V lost 6 bases, J lost 2 bases, and 6 bases stayed unmatched. The CDR3 has 14 amino acids. Germline assignment: CDR1 SGHRS and CDR2 YFSETQ. The CDR3 spells CASKTGQGTYEQYF. Here the CDR3 DNA reads TGCGCCAGCAAGACCGGACAGGGGACCTACGAGCAGTACTTC.

The chain recombines TRBV7-2 with TRBJ1-5, with D perhaps TRBD1 (6 bases). There are 15 residues in the CDR3. V was trimmed by 5 bases and J by 5 bases, leaving 16 bases between them. In germline, CDR1 is SGHTA, CDR2 FQGNSA. CDR3: CASSPSRGGHQPQHF. CDR3 DNA sequence: TGTGCCAGCAGCCCCTCACGCGGGGGCCATCAGCCCCAGCATTTT.

The CDR3 region is CASSQVGQGSYEQYF. The CDR3, as DNA: TGCGCCAGCAGCCAAGTAGGTCAGGGCTCCTACGAGCAGTACTTC. The chain joins TRBV4-1 to TRBJ2-7; the D gene is possibly TRBD1 (5 bases). This CDR3 is 15 amino acids long. The germline gives CDR1 MGHRA, CDR2 YSYEKL. The V end was cut by 1 base, the J end by 0 bases, with 10 bases between.

The CDR3 is CASSGSGGFLYNEQFF. The CDR3 DNA reads TGTGCCAGCAGCGGTTCAGGGGGCTTCTTGTACAATGAGCAGTTCTTC. The V and J genes are TRBV5-8 and TRBJ2-1, with 8 bases that match TRBD1. This CDR3 is 16 amino acids long. The V gene end was trimmed by 4 bases and the J gene end by 4 bases; junction bases not matched to a gene: 10. Germline-derived CDR1 and CDR2 are SGHTS and YDEGEE.

The chain links TRBV29-1 to TRBJ2-3, with 12 bases aligning to TRBD2. After removal of 7 bases from V and 4 bases from J, the junction contained 9 bases not matched to a gene. CDR1 and CDR2 (germline): SQVTM, ANQGSEA. The CDR3 runs to 15 residues. As DNA, the CDR3 is TGCAGCGCCATCCTAGCGGGGGGGCTATCAGATACGCAGTATTTT. This codes for CSAILAGGLSDTQYF.

The J gene is TRBJ1-1, the V gene TRBV5-4, with D uncertain. The length of the CDR3 is 13 residues. Germline assignment: CDR1 SGHNT and CDR2 YYREEE (reference sequence). V gave up 6 bases and J gave up 1 base, with 10 bases separating them. Written as DNA, the CDR3 is TGTGCCAGCATCAACAAACCGAACACTGAAGCTTTCTTT. This translates into CASINKPNTEAFF. Full variable domain (remainder filled in from reference TRBV5-4 and TRBJ1-1): ETGVTQSPTHLIKTRGQQVTLRCSSQSGHNTVSWYQQALGQGPQFIFQYYREEENGRGNFPPRFSGLQFPNYSSELNVNALELDDSALYLCASINKPNTEAFFGQGTRLTVV.

The rearrangement uses TRBV11-2 and TRBJ2-3; a possible D gene is TRBD2 (6 bases). The germline V gene encodes CDR1 SGHAT and CDR2 FQNNGV. V gave up 5 bases and J gave up 6 bases, with 18 bases separating them. This CDR3 has 15 residues. Here the CDR3 DNA reads TGTGCCAGCAGCCGCGGAGGGGTAGCTGTGGATACGCAGTATTTT. It encodes CASSRGGVAVDTQYF. The whole variable domain, filled in from reference TRBV11-2 and TRBJ2-3, reads EAGVAQSPRYKIIEKRQSVAFWCNPISGHATLYWYQQILGQGPKLLIQFQNNGVVDDSQLPKDRFSAERLKGVDSTLKIQPAKLEDSAVYLCASSRGGVAVDTQYFGPGTRLTVL.

This clone showed up just once. As DNA, the CDR3 is TGTGCCACCAGCAGCGGGACTTCCTACAATGAGCAGTTCTTC. It yields the protein CATSSGTSYNEQFF. This rearrangement joins TRBV15 to TRBJ2-1; D is perhaps TRBD2 (6 bases). The CDR3 has 14 amino acids. Germline CDR1 is LNHNV and CDR2 is YYDKDF (reference sequence). V lost 3 bases to trimming and J lost 1 base, with 7 bases between them. Drawing the rest from reference TRBV15 and TRBJ2-1, the complete variable domain is DAMVIQNPRYQVTQFGKPVTLSCSQTLNHNVMYWYQQKSSQAPKLLFHYYDKDFNNEADTPDNFQSRRPNTSFCFLDIRSPGLGDTAMYLCATSSGTSYNEQFFGPGTRLTVL.

The V gene is TRBV11-2, the J gene TRBJ2-7, with D possibly being TRBD2 (5 bases). Trimming removed 5 bases at V and 3 bases at J, with 11 bases between. CDR1 is SGHAT and CDR2 is FQNNGV in the germline V gene. CDR3 length: 13 amino acids. Written as DNA, the CDR3 is TGTGCCAGCAGCCCAAGGACTCTCTACGAGCAGTACTTC. Its translation: CASSPRTLYEQYF. Combining the CDR3 with reference TRBV11-2 and TRBJ2-7 gives the whole variable domain EAGVAQSPRYKIIEKRQSVAFWCNPISGHATLYWYQQILGQGPKLLIQFQNNGVVDDSQLPKDRFSAERLKGVDSTLKIQPAKLEDSAVYLCASSPRTLYEQYFGPGTRLTVT.

The V and J genes are TRBV6-1 and TRBJ1-4; D is ambiguous. With 6 bases removed from V and 0 bases from J, the gap between germline ends came to 8 bases. This CDR3 has 14 amino acids. In germline, CDR1 is MNHNS, CDR2 SASEGT. The CDR3 bases are TGTGCCAGCAGCCTGTCTGCAACTAATGAAAAACTGTTTTTT. Translating gives CASSLSATNEKLFF.

The chain has TRBV7-2 and TRBJ1-1, with D possibly TRBD1 on 5 matching bases. Germline CDR1 SGHTA, CDR2 FQGNSA. The CDR3 extends over 16 amino acids. Trimming shortened V by 5 bases and J by 0 bases, and 16 bases separated the two germline ends. The CDR3: CASSARTLPMNTEAFF. The DNA for the CDR3 is TGTGCCAGCAGCGCCCGGACATTGCCCATGAACACTGAAGCTTTCTTT.

This chain connects TRBV7-9 to TRBJ1-4; weak D call: TRBD1 (5 bases). V lost 5 bases to trimming and J lost 8 bases, with 15 bases between them. The CDR3 runs 14 residues. Germline assignment: CDR1 SEHNR and CDR2 FQNEAQ (reference sequence). In DNA form, the CDR3 reads TGTGCCAGCAGCCTAAAAGGGGCAGGGGAAAAACTGTTTTTT. Residues: CASSLKGAGEKLFF.

V and J are TRBV21-1 and TRBJ2-7; the table assigns TRBD1, which was not confirmed against the DNA. TRBV21-1 is designated a pseudogene. The CDR3 runs to 16 residues. The CDR3 coding sequence is TGTGCCAGCAGCGCCCCAGACCCAGGGGATAAGGACGAGCAGTACTTC. Translated, it gives CASSAPDPGDKDEQYF.

The chain recombines TRBV29-1 with TRBJ2-2, with 9 bases fitting TRBD2. The germline V gene has CDR1 SQVTM and CDR2 ANQGSEA. The CDR3 length is 13 residues. V lost 4 bases, J lost 6 bases, and 3 bases stayed unmatched. The CDR3 spells CSVVSGGAGELFF. The CDR3, as DNA: TGCAGCGTTGTTAGCGGGGGAGCCGGGGAGCTGTTTTTT.

This sequence joins TRBV28 and TRBJ1-5; a weak D match, TRBD1 (5 bases). The CDR3 runs to 17 residues. In germline, CDR1 is MDHEN, CDR2 SYDVKM. Trimming pared 5 bases from V and 6 bases from J, leaving 23 bases between. Written as DNA, the CDR3 is TGTGCCAGCAGTGCGCACGCACCAGGGTCGGGCGGTCAGCCCCAGCATTTT. Translation gives CASSAHAPGSGGQPQHF.

The rearrangement uses TRBV6-5 and TRBJ1-2; unclear D gene. Per germline, CDR1 MNHEY and CDR2 SVGAGI. The V gene lost 2 bases and the J gene lost 1 base, with 5 bases spanning the gap. The CDR3 totals 13 residues. Here the CDR3 reads CASSYDINYGYTF. The CDR3 nucleotides are TGTGCCAGCAGTTACGACATTAACTATGGCTACACCTTC.

The V and J genes are TRBV9 and TRBJ2-5, with a possible D match to TRBD1 (5 bases). Trimming took off 0 bases at V and 3 bases at J, with 15 bases between the two ends. This CDR3 region has 16 residues. CDR1 SGDLS and CDR2 YYNGEE come from the germline V gene. Here the CDR3 reads CASSVESGPREETQYF. CDR3 bases: TGTGCCAGCAGCGTAGAATCAGGGCCAAGGGAAGAGACCCAGTACTTC.

The CDR3 spells CASSLCGTHTTGGYTF. CDR3 DNA sequence: TGCGCCAGCAGTCTGTGTGGGACCCATACTACAGGGGGCTACACCTTC. The rearrangement links TRBV23-1 to TRBJ1-2, with a possible D match to TRBD1 (6 bases). TRBV23-1 is known as an ORF, though its function is uncertain. The CDR3 has 16 amino acids. Trimming stripped 4 bases from V and 8 bases from J, with 23 bases between.

This sequence joins TRBV2 and TRBJ1-2; unclear D gene. Trimming stripped 2 bases from V and 7 bases from J, with 20 bases between. Looked up from germline, CDR1 is SNHLY and CDR2 is FYNNEI. There are 16 residues in the CDR3. CDR3 sequence reads: CASSEFGGISTTGYTF. In DNA form, the CDR3 reads TGTGCCAGCAGTGAATTTGGAGGAATCTCGACTACTGGCTACACCTTC.